This T cell receptor beta chain was captured in a study of T cell responses to AZD1222 COVID-19 vaccine. Turning to the study itself: Second-dose schedules of about 4 or about 12 weeks were combined. Study-level results: Spike-wide vaccine-associated CD4 TCRs dominated at 160-218 and 743-854. Repertoire sampling was restricted to post-peak T cell response timepoints.

Clones were read by immunoSEQ multiplex PCR, and TCRdb kept only the in-frame ones, dropping some. The sample lists about 68,000 clones, 65% to 80% occurring once. Note on this clone: Its antigen is not known.

V lost 0 bases, J lost 10 bases, and 14 bases lay in between. Germline CDR1 reads SGHDT; CDR2 reads YYEEEE. This CDR3 contains 15 residues. This rearrangement joins TRBV5-6 to TRBJ1-6; D unclear. The origin of this receptor is an adult in good health. The material sequenced was peripheral blood, taken on day 0 of AZD1222 vaccination. The CDR3 DNA follows: TGTGCCAGCAGCTTGGTGGACCCCGGGAACTCACCCCTCCACTTT. It codes for CASSLVDPGNSPLHF.